This T cell receptor (beta chain) was sequenced during a study of blood T cell repertoires in COVID-19. Data came from immunoSEQ multiplex PCR; TCRdb stores just in-frame clones and leaves some out. The table includes roughly 93,000 clones, over 70% detected once. J was trimmed by 6 bases and V by 6 bases; bases with no gene match: 3. The CDR3 contains 13 residues. From germline, CDR1 is MDHEN and CDR2 SYDVKM. The sequencing input was peripheral blood. This sequence originates from a woman aged 80 or over with acute or convalescent COVID-19. The chain recombines TRBV28 with TRBJ1-2, with TRBD1 matching over 11 bases. As DNA, the CDR3 is TGTGCCAGCAGGCCGGGACAGGGGGATGGCTACACCTTC. Its translation is CASRPGQGDGYTF.